The source of this T cell receptor beta chain is a study of blood T cell repertoires in COVID-19. Profiling relied on immunoSEQ multiplex PCR, and the TCRdb table lists in-frame clones only, not all of them. This sample has about 18,000 clones; approximately 89% occur once, and the top ten carry 13%. CDR1 and CDR2 from the germline V gene are MNHEY and SMNVEV (reference sequence). CDR3 length equals 15 residues. V shed 2 bases, J shed 6 bases, and the junction held 5 bases outside the gene matches. This sequence joins TRBV27 and TRBJ2-3; 10 nucleotides align to TRBD2. The sequenced sample was peripheral blood. The receptor was isolated from a man aged 55 to 70 with active COVID-19. The CDR3 nucleotides are TGTGCCAGCAGTTTACCTAGCGGGGGACGGGATACGCAGTATTTT. Amino acid sequence: CASSLPSGGRDTQYF.